This T cell receptor (beta chain) emerged from a study of cytomegalovirus exposure and HLA in healthy donors. In the PCR, 60 Vbeta and 13 Jbeta primers were used. The method was immunoSEQ multiplex PCR; TCRdb's version includes in-frame clones alone and lacks a portion of them. Among about 240,000 clones, around four fifths were seen once, and the ten largest hold around 0.44%. V was clipped by 4 bases and J by 10 bases, with 11 bases between them. CDR1 is LNHDA and CDR2 is SQIVND in the germline V gene (reference sequence). This CDR3 comprises 12 residues. Sequences were obtained from PBMCs. The gene calls are TRBV19 and TRBJ1-5, with D possibly being TRBD1 (5 bases). The source of this sequence is a boy between 10 and 17 years old in good health and CMV-seronegative. The CDR3 nucleotides are TGTGCCAGTAGTAGAACAGGCGGACCCCAGCATTTT. Amino acids: CASSRTGGPQHF.